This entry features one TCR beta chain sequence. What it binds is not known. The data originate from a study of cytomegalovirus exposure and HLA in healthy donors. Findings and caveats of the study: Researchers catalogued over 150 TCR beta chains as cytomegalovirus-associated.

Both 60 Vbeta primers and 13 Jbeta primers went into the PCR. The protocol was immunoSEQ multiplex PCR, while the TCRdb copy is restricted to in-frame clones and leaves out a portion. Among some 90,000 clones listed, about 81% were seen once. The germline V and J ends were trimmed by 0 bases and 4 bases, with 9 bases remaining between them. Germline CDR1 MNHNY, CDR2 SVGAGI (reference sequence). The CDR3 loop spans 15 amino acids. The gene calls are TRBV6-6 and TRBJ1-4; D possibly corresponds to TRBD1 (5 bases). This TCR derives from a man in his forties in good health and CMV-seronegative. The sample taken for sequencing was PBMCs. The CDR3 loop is CASSYSTAFNEKLFF. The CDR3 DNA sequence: TGTGCCAGCAGTTACTCGACAGCATTTAATGAAAAACTGTTTTTT.